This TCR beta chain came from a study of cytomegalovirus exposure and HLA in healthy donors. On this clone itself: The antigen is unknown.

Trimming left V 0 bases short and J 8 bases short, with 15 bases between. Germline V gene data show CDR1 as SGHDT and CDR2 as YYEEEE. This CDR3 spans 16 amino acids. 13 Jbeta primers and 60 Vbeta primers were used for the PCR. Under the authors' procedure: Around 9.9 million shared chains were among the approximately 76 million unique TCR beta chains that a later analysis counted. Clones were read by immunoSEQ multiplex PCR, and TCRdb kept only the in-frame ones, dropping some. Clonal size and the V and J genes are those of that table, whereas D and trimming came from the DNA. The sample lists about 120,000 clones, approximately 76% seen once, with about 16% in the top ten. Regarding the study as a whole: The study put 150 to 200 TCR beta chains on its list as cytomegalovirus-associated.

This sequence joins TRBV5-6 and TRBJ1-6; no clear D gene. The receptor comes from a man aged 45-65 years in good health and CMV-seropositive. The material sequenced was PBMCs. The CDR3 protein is CASSLGGSFADSPLHF. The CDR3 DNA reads TGTGCCAGCAGCTTGGGAGGATCCTTCGCCGATTCACCCCTCCACTTT.